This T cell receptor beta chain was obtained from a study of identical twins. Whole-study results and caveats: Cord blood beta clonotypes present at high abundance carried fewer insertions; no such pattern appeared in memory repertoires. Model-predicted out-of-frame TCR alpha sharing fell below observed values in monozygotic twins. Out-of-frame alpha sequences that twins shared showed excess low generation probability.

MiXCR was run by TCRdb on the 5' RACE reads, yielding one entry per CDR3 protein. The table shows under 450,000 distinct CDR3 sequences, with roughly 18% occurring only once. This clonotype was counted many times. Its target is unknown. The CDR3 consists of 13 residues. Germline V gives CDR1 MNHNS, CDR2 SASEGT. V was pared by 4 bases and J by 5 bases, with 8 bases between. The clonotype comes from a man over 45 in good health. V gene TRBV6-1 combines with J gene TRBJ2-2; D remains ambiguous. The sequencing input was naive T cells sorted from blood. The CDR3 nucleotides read TGTGCCAGCAGTGGAACACTTACCGGGGAGCTGTTTTTT. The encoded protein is CASSGTLTGELFF.